The TCR beta chain described here comes from a study of blood T cell repertoires in COVID-19. This CDR3 is 17 amino acids long. Germline lookup yields CDR1 SGHRS and CDR2 YFSETQ. V lost 3 bases, J lost 0 bases, and 5 bases stayed unmatched. Seattle participants joined during active infection and were tracked over time. Method: immunoSEQ multiplex PCR; TCRdb's copy keeps in-frame clones and lacks some. In the table there are 170,000 or so clones, around 86% of which are singletons. This TCR came from a woman between 70 and 85 years old with COVID-19, enrolled during active disease. The V gene is TRBV5-1, the J gene TRBJ2-1; 11 bases are a match to TRBD2. The sample was peripheral blood. Here the CDR3 DNA reads TGCGCCAGCAGCTCTCGCGGACTAGCGGGCTCCTACAATGAGCAGTTCTTC. Translating gives CASSSRGLAGSYNEQFF. Based on the CDR3 plus reference TRBV5-1 and TRBJ2-1, the full variable domain is KAGVTQTPRYLIKTRGQQVTLSCSPISGHRSVSWYQQTPGQGLQFLFEYFSETQRNKGNFPGRFSGRQFSNSRSEMNVSTLELGDSALYLCASSSRGLAGSYNEQFFGPGTRLTVL.